This T cell receptor (beta chain) was found in a study of blood T cell repertoires in COVID-19. Background on the study: The United States, Italy and Spain provided the acute and convalescent COVID-19 samples. Sources were T cells, B-cell-depleted T cells, or PBMCs; the material itself was cDNA or gDNA.

In the original workflow: Amplifying reference gene primers gave estimates of nucleated cell counts. The protocol was immunoSEQ multiplex PCR, while the TCRdb copy is restricted to in-frame clones and leaves out a portion. For V, J and clone size, that table is used; D and trimming come from the DNA. The sample records over 100,000 clones, approximately 74% being singletons. Sequenced: peripheral blood. This TCR derives from a woman aged 70-85 years with acute or convalescent COVID-19.

CDR3 protein: CASTQGHPVAEAFF. CDR3 coding DNA: TGTGCCAGCACTCAGGGACACCCAGTGGCTGAAGCTTTCTTT. The rearrangement uses TRBV6-5 and TRBJ1-1; possible D gene TRBD1, 6 bases. CDR1 MNHEY and CDR2 SVGAGI come from the germline V gene. This CDR3 has 14 amino acids. V was pared by 7 bases and J by 6 bases, with 18 bases between.